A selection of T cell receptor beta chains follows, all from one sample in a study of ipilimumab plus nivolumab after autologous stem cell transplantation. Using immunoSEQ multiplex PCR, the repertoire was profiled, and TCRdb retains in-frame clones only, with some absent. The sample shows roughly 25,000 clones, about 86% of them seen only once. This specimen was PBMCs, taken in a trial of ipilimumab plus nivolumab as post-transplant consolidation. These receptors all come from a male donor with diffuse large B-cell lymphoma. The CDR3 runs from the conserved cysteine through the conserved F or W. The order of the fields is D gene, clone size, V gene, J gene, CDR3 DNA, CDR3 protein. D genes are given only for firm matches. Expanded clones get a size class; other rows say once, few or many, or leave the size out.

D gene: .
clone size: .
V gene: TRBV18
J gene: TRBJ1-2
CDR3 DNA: TGTGCCAGCTCACCACGGTTCGGGGGCGAGGATGGCTACACCTTC
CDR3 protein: CASSPRFGGEDGYTF

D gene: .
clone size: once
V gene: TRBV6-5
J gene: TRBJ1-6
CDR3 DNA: TGTGCCAGCAGGAGGGGGACTTATAATTCACCCCTCCACTTT
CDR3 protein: CASRRGTYNSPLHF

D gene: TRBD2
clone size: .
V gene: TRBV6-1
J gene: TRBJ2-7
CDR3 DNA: TGTGCCTGTTACGGCGGGGGGGCCACCTACGAGCAGTACTTC
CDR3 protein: CACYGGGATYEQYF

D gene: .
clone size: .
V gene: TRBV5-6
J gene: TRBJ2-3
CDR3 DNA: TGTGCCAGCAGCTTGAGGGATACGCAGTATTTT
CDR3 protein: CASSLRDTQYF

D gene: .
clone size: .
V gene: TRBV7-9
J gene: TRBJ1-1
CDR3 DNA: TGTGCCATCGAGGGTTTAGACAGTGCGAACGACTGGGACACTGAAGCTTTCTTT
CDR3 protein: CAIEGLDSANDWDTEAFF

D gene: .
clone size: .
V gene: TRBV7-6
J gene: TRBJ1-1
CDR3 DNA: TGTGCCAGCAGCCAGGGGTTCGGGCGAAACACTGAAGCTTTCTTT
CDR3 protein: CASSQGFGRNTEAFF

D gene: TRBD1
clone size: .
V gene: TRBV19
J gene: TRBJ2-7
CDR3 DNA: TGTGCCAGTAGTATACGGGACAGATCTACGGCGGAGCAGTACTTC
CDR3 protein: CASSIRDRSTAEQYF

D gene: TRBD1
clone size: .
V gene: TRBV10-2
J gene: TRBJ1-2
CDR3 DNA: TGCGCCAGTACGGACAGGCCCTATGGCTACACCTTC
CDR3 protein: CASTDRPYGYTF

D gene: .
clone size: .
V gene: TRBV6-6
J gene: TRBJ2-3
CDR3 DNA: TGTGCCAGCAGTTCTCGGGCCACAGATACGCAGTATTTT
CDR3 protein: CASSSRATDTQYF

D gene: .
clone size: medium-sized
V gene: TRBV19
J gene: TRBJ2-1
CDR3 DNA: TGTGCCAGTAGTCCCGGGTCGCAGGGTTGGAATGAGCAGTTCTTC
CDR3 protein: CASSPGSQGWNEQFF

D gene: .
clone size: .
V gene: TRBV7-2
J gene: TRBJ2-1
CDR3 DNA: TGTGCCAGCAGCCCTGCCCTTGCGGGGCCGAGCGAGCAGTTCTTC
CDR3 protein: CASSPALAGPSEQFF

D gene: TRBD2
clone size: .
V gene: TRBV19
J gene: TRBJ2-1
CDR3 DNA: TGTGCCAGTAGTATTGGAGTAGCGGGGGACTTCGGATCCTACAATGAGCAGTTCTTC
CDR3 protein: CASSIGVAGDFGSYNEQFF

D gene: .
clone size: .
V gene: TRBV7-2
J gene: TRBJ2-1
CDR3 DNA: TGTGCCAGCAGGAAAAGCGGTGCACATAACAATGAGCAGTTCTTC
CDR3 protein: CASRKSGAHNNEQFF

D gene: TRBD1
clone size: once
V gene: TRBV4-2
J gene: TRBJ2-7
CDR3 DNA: TGTGCCAGCAGCCTAAGGGGGGGGTCGGGACAGGGTTTCCACGAGCAGTACTTC
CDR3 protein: CASSLRGGSGQGFHEQYF

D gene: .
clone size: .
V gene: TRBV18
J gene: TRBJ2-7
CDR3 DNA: TGTGCCAGCTCGACTACAAGGCCCGAGCAGTACTTC
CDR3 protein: CASSTTRPEQYF

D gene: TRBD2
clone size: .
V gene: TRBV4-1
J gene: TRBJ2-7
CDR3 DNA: TGCGCCAGCAGCCTTACTAGCGGGGTTCCCTACGAGCAGTACTTC
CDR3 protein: CASSLTSGVPYEQYF

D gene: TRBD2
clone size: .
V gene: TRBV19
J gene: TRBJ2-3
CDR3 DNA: TGTGCCAGTAGTTCTAGGGGGACTAGCGGGGCTGATACGCAGTATTTT
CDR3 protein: CASSSRGTSGADTQYF

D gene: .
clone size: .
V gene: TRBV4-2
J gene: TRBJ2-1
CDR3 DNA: TGTGCCAGCAGCCAAGAAGGGCTAGGTGAGCAGTTCTTC
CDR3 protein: CASSQEGLGEQFF

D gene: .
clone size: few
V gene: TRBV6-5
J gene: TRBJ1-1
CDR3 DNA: TGTGCCAGCAATAGAGACACGTCCAGTGTAGCTTTCTTT
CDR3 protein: CASNRDTSSVAFF

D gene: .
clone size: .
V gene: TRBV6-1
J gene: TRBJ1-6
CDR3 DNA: TGTGCCAGCAAAGACGGTCCAGATTCACCCCTCCACTTT
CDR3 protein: CASKDGPDSPLHF

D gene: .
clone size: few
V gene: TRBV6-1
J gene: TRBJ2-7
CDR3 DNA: TGTGCCAGCAGTGAAGAAAGGGGCTACGAGCAGTACTTC
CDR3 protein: CASSEERGYEQYF

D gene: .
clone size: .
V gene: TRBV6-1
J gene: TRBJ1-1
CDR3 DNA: TGTGCCAGCAGTGCTAGGGAGGGGGGGCGGACTGAAGCTTTCTTT
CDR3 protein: CASSAREGGRTEAFF

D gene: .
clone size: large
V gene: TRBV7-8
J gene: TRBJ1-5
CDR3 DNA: TGTGCCAGCAGCCCCCCTGATGTTCAGCCCCAGCATTTT
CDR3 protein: CASSPPDVQPQHF

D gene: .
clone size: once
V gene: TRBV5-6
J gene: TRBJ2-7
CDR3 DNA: TGTGCCAGCAGCCTAGGACGGTTAGCCTACGAGCAGTACTTC
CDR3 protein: CASSLGRLAYEQYF

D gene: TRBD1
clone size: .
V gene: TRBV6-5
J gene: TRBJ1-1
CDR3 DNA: TGTGCCAGCAGCCAAAGGACAGGGGTATTCACTGAAGCTTTCTTT
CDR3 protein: CASSQRTGVFTEAFF

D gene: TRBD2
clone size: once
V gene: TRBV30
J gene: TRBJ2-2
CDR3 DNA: TGTGCCTGGAGCGAATACCGGGGGGCGAACACCGGGGAGCTGTTTTTT
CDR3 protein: CAWSEYRGANTGELFF

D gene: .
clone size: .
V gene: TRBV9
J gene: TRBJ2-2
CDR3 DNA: TGTGCCAGCAGCGGGTATGCAGCCGGGGAGCTGTTTTTT
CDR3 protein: CASSGYAAGELFF

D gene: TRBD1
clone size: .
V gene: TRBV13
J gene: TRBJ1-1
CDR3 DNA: TGTGCCAGCAGCCCAGGGGGCAGGAGTGAAGCTTTCTTT
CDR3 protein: CASSPGGRSEAFF

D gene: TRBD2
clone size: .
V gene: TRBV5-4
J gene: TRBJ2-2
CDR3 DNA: TGTGCCAGCAGCTTGGGCGGGACTAGCGGGGGAGCGAACACCGGGGAGCTGTTTTTT
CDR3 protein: CASSLGGTSGGANTGELFF

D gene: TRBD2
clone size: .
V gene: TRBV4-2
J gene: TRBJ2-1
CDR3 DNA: TGTGCCAGCAGCCAAGATCGGGGGACTAGCGTCTACAATGAGCAGTTCTTC
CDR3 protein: CASSQDRGTSVYNEQFF

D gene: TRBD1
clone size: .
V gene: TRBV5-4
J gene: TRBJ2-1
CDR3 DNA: TGTGCCAGCAGGTCGGGACAGGGGGCGCGGGATGAGCAGTTCTTC
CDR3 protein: CASRSGQGARDEQFF

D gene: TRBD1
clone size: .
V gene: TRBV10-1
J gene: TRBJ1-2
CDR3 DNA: TGCGCCATCCCGGGACAGGGTGATGGCTACACCTTC
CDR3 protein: CAIPGQGDGYTF

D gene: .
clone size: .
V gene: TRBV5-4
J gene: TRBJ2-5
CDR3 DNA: TGTGCCAGCAGCTTTAGGCGGGAACAAGAGACCCAGTACTTC
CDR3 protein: CASSFRREQETQYF

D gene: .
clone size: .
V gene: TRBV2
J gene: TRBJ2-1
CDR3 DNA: TGTGCCAGCAGTGACTCCTACAATGAGCAGTTCTTC
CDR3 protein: CASSDSYNEQFF

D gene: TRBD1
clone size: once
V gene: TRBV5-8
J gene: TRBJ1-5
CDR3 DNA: TGTGCCAGCAGTGACAGGGCATATCAGCCCCAGCATTTT
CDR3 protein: CASSDRAYQPQHF

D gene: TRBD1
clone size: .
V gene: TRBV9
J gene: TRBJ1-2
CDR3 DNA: TGTGCCAGCAGCCTCCTTGGACAGGGCAACTATGGCTACACCTTC
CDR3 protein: CASSLLGQGNYGYTF

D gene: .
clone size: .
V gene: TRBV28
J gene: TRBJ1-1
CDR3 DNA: TGTGCCAGCAGGTACTCGGGACAAGACACTGAAGCTTTCTTT
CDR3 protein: CASRYSGQDTEAFF

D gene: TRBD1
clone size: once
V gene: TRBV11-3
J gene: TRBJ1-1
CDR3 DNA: TGTGCCAGCAGCTTTTTCCGTCTCAGGACAGGAAAGAACACTGAAGCTTTCTTT
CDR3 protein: CASSFFRLRTGKNTEAFF

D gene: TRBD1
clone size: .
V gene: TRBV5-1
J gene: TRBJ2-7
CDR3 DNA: TGCGCCAGCAGCCCCCTCGGACAGGTCTACGAGCAGTACTTC
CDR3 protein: CASSPLGQVYEQYF

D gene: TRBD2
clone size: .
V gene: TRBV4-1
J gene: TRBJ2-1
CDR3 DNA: TGCGCCAGCAGCCAGGCACTAGCGCTTCCCCTTAATGAGCAGTTCTTC
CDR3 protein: CASSQALALPLNEQFF

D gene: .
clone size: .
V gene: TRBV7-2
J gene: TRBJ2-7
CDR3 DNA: TGTGCCAGCAGCATCAGGGGGGGCGGCAACGAGCAGTACTTC
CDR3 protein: CASSIRGGGNEQYF

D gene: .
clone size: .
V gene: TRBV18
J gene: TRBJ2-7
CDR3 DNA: TGTGCCAGCTCACCACGCGTTGGGCCGAGCTCCTACGAGCAGTACTTC
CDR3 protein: CASSPRVGPSSYEQYF

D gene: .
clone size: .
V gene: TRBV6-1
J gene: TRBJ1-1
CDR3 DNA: TGTGCCAGCAGAGAGAACACTGAAGCTTTCTTT
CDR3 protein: CASRENTEAFF

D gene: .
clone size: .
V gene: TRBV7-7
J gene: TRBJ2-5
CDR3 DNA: TGTGCCAGCAGCTTTCAACGGGGCTTCGGAGAGACCCAGTACTTC
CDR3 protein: CASSFQRGFGETQYF

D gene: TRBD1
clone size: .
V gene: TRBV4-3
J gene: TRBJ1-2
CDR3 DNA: TGCGCCAGCAGCCCGGACAGGGGTCGGGGCTACACCTTC
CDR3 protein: CASSPDRGRGYTF

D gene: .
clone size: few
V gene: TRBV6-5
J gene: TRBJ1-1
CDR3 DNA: TGTGCCAGCAGTTACTCAGGGTTTGGTACTGAAGCTTTCTTT
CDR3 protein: CASSYSGFGTEAFF

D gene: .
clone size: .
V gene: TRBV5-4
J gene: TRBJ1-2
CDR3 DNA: TGTGCCAGCAGCTCCGTTTCCGGGGGACCACCGCGCTATGGCTACACCTTC
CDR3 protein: CASSSVSGGPPRYGYTF

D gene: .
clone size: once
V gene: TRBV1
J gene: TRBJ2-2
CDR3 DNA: TGCACCAGCAGCCAAGTTATGCGGGGCGCACCTAACACCGGGGAGCTGTTTTTT
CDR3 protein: CTSSQVMRGAPNTGELFF

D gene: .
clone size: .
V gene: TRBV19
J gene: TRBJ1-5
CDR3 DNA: TGTGCCAGTAGTATGCACGGTCGGGGTGGCAATCAGCCCCAGCATTTT
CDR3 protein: CASSMHGRGGNQPQHF

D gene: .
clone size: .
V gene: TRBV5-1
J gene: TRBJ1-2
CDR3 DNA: TGCGCCAGCAGCTTGGCCCAGGAAAACTATGGCTACACCTTC
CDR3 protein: CASSLAQENYGYTF

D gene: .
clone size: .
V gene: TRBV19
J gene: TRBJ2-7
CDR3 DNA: TGTGCCAGTAGCGCCGGGACACGGGGTCGGGAGCAGTACTTC
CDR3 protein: CASSAGTRGREQYF

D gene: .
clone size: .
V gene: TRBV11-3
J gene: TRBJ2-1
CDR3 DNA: TGTGCCAGCAGCTTAGTAGGTCGGAAGCAGTTCTTC
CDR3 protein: CASSLVGRKQFF

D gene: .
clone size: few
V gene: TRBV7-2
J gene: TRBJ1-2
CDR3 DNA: TGTGCCAGCACCCCCATCACATCCCTTGGCTACACCTTC
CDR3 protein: CASTPITSLGYTF

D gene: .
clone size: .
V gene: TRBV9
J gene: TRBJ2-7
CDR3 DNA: TGTGCCAGCAGCCCCCTCCCAAGCACGGGGGAGCAGTACTTC
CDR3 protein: CASSPLPSTGEQYF

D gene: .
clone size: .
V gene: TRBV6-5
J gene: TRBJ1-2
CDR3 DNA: TGTGCCAGCACTCAACCCGGCATAGACTATGGCTACACCTTC
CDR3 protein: CASTQPGIDYGYTF